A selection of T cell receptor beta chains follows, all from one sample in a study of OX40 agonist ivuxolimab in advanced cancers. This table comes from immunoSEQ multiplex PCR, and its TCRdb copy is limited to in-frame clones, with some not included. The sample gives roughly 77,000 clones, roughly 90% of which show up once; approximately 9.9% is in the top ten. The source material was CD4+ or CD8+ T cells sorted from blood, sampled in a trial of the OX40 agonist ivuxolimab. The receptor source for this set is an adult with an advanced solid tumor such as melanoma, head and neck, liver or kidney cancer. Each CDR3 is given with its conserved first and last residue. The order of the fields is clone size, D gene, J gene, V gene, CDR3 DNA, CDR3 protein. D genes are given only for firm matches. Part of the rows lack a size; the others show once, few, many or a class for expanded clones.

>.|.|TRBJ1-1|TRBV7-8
TGTGCCAGCACCATCCCCTCGAACACTGAAGCTTTCTTT
CASTIPSNTEAFF
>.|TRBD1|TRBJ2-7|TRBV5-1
TGCGCCAGCAGCTTGGATTTCGGGACAGTCTACGAGCAGTACTTC
CASSLDFGTVYEQYF
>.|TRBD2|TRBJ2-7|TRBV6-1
TGTGCCAGCAGTGGGGGGGGAACCTACGAGCAGTACTTC
CASSGGGTYEQYF
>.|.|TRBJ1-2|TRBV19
TGTGCCAGTAGAATGGGCCAGAGTTCCTATGGCTACACCTTC
CASRMGQSSYGYTF
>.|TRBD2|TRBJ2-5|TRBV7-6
TGTGCCAGCAGCCCGCCCGGCTCCGGACTAGCGGGGGAGACCCAGTACTTC
CASSPPGSGLAGETQYF
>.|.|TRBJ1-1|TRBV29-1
TGCAGCGCTGGGGCCCCGGCGGGTTTTGAAGCTTTCTTT
CSAGAPAGFEAFF
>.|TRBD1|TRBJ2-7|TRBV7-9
TGTGCCAGCAGCTCTGAAAATCCGGGACAGGCAGGAGACGAGCAGTACTTC
CASSSENPGQAGDEQYF
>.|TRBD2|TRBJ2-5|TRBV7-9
TGTGCCAGCAGCTTAGGGGTCCAGCGGGGGCACGCTCGGGAGACCCAGTACTTC
CASSLGVQRGHARETQYF
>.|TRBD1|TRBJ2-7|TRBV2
TGTGCCAGCAGTGAAGACCACGGACAGGGGCGCGAGGCGTACTTC
CASSEDHGQGREAYF
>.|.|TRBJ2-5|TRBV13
TGTGCCAGCAGCTCCAGGGGGGTAGCGGTGGTTGAGACCCAGTACTTC
CASSSRGVAVVETQYF
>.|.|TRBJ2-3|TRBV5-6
TGTGCCAGCAGCTGGACAGACCCCCGCACAGATACGCAGTATTTT
CASSWTDPRTDTQYF
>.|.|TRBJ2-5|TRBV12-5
TGTGCTAGTGGTTTAGAATTTGGGGCAGAAGAGACCCAGTACTTC
CASGLEFGAEETQYF
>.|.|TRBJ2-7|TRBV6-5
TGTGCCAGCAGTTACTCTGGCGGGGAGACCTTCTACGAGCAGTACTTC
CASSYSGGETFYEQYF
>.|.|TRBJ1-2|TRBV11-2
TGTGCCAGCAGCACGGGACGTCTCTATGGCTACACCTTC
CASSTGRLYGYTF
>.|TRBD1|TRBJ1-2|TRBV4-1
TGCGCCAGCAGCCAAGGGACAGGGGGCCACTATGGCTACACCTTC
CASSQGTGGHYGYTF
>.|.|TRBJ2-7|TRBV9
TGTGCCAGCAGCGTAGCAGGGACCAGCTCCTACGAGCAGTACTTC
CASSVAGTSSYEQYF
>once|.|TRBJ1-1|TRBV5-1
TGCGCCAGCAGCTCGGGGCGGCCAATCGTTATGAACACTGAAGCTTTCTTT
CASSSGRPIVMNTEAFF
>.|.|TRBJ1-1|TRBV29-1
TGCAGCGTTGAGGGGGGGGACCAAAAGAACACTGAAGCTTTCTTT
CSVEGGDQKNTEAFF
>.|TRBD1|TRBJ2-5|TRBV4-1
TGCGCCAGCAGCCAGCGACAGGGGGCACGAGAGACCCAGTACTTC
CASSQRQGARETQYF
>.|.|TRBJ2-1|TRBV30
TGTGCCTGGTTTGGGGAACTAACCTACAATGAGCAGTTCTTC
CAWFGELTYNEQFF
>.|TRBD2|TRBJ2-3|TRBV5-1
TGCGCCAGCAGCTTGGCCACGCGGGGGGACACAGATACGCAGTATTTT
CASSLATRGDTDTQYF
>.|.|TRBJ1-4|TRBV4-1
TGCGCCAGCAGCCAAGAGGGAGCCGGGAGGAATGAAAAACTGTTTTTT
CASSQEGAGRNEKLFF
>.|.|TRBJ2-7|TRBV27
TGTGCCAGCAGTGTAGCGGGACAGCCTCCCTACGAGCAGTACTTC
CASSVAGQPPYEQYF
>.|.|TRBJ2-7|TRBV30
TGTGCCTGGAGTCCCGGGAATCGAAAAGAGCAGTACTTC
CAWSPGNRKEQYF
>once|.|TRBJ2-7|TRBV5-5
TGTGCCAGCAGCTTGGGTAGGGATTACGAGCAGTACTTC
CASSLGRDYEQYF
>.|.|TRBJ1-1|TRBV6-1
TGTGCCAGCAGTGTGTCTCCCCGTCCGGAAGCTTTCTTT
CASSVSPRPEAFF
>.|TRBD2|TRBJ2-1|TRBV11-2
TGTGCCAGCAGCTTTGGGGGGGTCAACATATACAATGAGCAGTTCTTC
CASSFGGVNIYNEQFF
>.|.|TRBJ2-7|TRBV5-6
TGTGCCAGCAGCTTCGGACCTTACGAGCAGTACTTC
CASSFGPYEQYF
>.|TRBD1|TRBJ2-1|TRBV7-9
TGTGCCAGCAGCTCAATGGGACAGGGGTTGCATGAGCAGTTCTTC
CASSSMGQGLHEQFF
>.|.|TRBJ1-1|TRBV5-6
TGTGCCAGCAGCTTGGGTCAGGGACAAAACACTGAAGCTTTCTTT
CASSLGQGQNTEAFF
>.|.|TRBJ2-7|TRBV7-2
TGTGCCAGCAGCTCTCCCCCGCACTTC
CASSSPPHF
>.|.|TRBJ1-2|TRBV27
TGTGCCAGCAGTTTTCGAGGGGGGTATGGCTACACCTTC
CASSFRGGYGYTF
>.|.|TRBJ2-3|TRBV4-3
TGCGCCAGCAGCCAAGATCGGGCAGGGGCCTTCACAGATACGCAGTATTTT
CASSQDRAGAFTDTQYF
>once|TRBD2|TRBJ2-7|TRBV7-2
TGTGCCAGCAGCTTAACAGCGGGGGGGTTTAGGGACGAGCAGTACTTC
CASSLTAGGFRDEQYF
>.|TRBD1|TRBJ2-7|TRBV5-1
TGCGCCAGCAGCGCCGACAGGGGCTACTACGAGCAGTACTTC
CASSADRGYYEQYF
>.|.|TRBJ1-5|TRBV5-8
TGTGCCAGCAGCTTGGGCCGAGGGAGAACAGGGTACGAGAATCAGCCCCAGCATTTT
CASSLGRGRTGYENQPQHF
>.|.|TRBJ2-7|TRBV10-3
TGTGCCATCAGTGCCGCGGACGGGGGTACCTACGAGCAGTACTTC
CAISAADGGTYEQYF
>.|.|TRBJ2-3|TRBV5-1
TGCGCCAGCAGCGGAATACCAGGGCTTTTAGATACGCAGTATTTT
CASSGIPGLLDTQYF
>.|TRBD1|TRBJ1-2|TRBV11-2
TGTGCCAGCAGCTTAGCCCAGGGACAGGGAGGCTACACCTTC
CASSLAQGQGGYTF
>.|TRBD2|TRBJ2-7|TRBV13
TGTGCCAGCAGCCACGGACTAGCGGGGGGTGGCGAGCAGTACTTC
CASSHGLAGGGEQYF
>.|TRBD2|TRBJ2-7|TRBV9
TGTGCCAGCAGCCTCGGGACTAGCGGGAGCTACGAGCAGTACTTC
CASSLGTSGSYEQYF
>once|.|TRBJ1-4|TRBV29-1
TGCAGCGGCCGACATGGTGGGGAAAAACTGTTTTTT
CSGRHGGEKLFF
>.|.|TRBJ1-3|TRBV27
TGTGCCAGCAGCCGAACAGGGTCCACTGGAAACACCATATATTTT
CASSRTGSTGNTIYF
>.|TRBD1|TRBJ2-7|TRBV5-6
TGTGCCAGCAGCTTGACGGACAGGAGTTACGAGCAGTACTTC
CASSLTDRSYEQYF